This T cell receptor (beta chain) comes out of a study of blood T cell repertoires in COVID-19. The overall study: Spain, Italy and the United States supplied samples that represented acute and convalescent COVID-19. From T cells, B-cell-depleted T cells, or PBMCs came the material, which was cDNA or gDNA.

In the authors' methods: Scientists estimated how many nucleated cells there were by amplifying reference gene primers. The assay was immunoSEQ multiplex PCR, and TCRdb's table has in-frame clones only and misses some. V and J calls and clone size are given by that table; D and trimming were obtained from the DNA. The sample records some 250,000 clones, around 90% being singletons. The germline V gene has CDR1 SGHVS and CDR2 FQNEAQ. The germline V and J ends were trimmed by 4 bases and 1 base, with 16 bases remaining between them. This CDR3 has 16 residues. The chain is built from TRBV7-8 and TRBJ2-5, with a possible D match to TRBD1 (5 bases). Source material: peripheral blood. The sequence came from a woman in her 30s with acute or convalescent COVID-19. The CDR3 is CASSSRGIRAQETQYF. Here the CDR3 DNA reads TGTGCCAGCAGCTCCCGAGGTATCAGGGCCCAAGAGACCCAGTACTTC. Based on the CDR3 plus reference TRBV7-8 and TRBJ2-5, the full variable domain is GAGVSQSPRYKVAKRGQDVALRCDPISGHVSLFWYQQALGQGPEFLTYFQNEAQLDKSGLPSDRFFAERPEGSVSTLKIQRTQQEDSAVYLCASSSRGIRAQETQYFGPGTRLLVL.